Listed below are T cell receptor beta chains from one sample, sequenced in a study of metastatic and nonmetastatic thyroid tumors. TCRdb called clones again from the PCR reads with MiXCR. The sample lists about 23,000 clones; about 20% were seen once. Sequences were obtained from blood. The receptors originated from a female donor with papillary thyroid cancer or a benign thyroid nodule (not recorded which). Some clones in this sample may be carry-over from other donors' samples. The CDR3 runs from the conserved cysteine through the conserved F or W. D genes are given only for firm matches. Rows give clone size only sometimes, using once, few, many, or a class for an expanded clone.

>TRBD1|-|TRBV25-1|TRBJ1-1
TGTGCCAGCAGTGAAAGGACAGGGAACACTGAAGCTTTCTTT
CASSERTGNTEAFF
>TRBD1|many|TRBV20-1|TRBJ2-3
TGCAGTGCTGAGGGGACAGGGGAGAGGACAGATACGCAGTATTTT
CSAEGTGERTDTQYF
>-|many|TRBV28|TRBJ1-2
TGTGCCAGCAGCGCCCCGGGGGCGCGAGGCTACACCTTC
CASSAPGARGYTF
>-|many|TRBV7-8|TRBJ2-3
TGTGCCAGCACCCAGGGAAGCACAGATACGCAGTATTTT
CASTQGSTDTQYF
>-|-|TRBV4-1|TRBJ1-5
TGCGCCAGCAGCCAAGATAACGGTGTCCTCCAGCCCCAGCATTTT
CASSQDNGVLQPQHF
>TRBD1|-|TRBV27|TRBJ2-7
TGTGCCAGCAGTTCGACGGACAGGGGCTACGAGCAGTACTTC
CASSSTDRGYEQYF
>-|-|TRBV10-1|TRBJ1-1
TGCGCCAGCAGTGATGGTATATCCTCTGAAGCTTTCTTT
CASSDGISSEAFF
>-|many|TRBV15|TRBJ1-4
TGTGCCACCAGCAGACGGAATGAAAAACTGTTTTTT
CATSRRNEKLFF
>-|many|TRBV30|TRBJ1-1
TGTGCCTGGAGTGTACTCCTCCGGGTGAACACTGAAGCTTTCTTT
CAWSVLLRVNTEAFF
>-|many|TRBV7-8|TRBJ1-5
TGTGCCAGCAGCTTGGGACGGTTCAATCAGCCCCAGCATTTT
CASSLGRFNQPQHF
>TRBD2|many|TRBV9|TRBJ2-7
TGTGCCAGCGGCGGGGGGCTCTACGAGCAGTACTTC
CASGGGLYEQYF
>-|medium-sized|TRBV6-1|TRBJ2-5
TGTGCCAGCAGAATCCTCCAAGAGACCCAGTACTTC
CASRILQETQYF
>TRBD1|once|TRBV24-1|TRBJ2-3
TGTGCCACCAGTTACACCCGGACAGGAAATCACACAGATACGCAGTATTTT
CATSYTRTGNHTDTQYF
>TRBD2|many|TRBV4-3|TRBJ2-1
TGCGCCAGCAGCCAACATGATATGTTAGCGGGGGGATACAATGAGCAGTTCTTC
CASSQHDMLAGGYNEQFF
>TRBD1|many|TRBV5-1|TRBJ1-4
TGCGCCGGCAGCTTACAGGGGCGTACAACTAATGAAAAACTGTTTTTT
CAGSLQGRTTNEKLFF
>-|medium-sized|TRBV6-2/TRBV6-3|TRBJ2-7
TGTGCCAGCAGTCGACGGGACACTAACTACGAGCAGTACTTC
CASSRRDTNYEQYF
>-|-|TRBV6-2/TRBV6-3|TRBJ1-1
TGTGCCAGCAGTTTCGGACAGCTGAACACTGAAGCTTTCTTT
CASSFGQLNTEAFF
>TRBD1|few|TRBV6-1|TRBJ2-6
TGTGCCAGCAGTAGTACAGGGGGTACTGGGGCCAACGTCCTGACTTTC
CASSSTGGTGANVLTF
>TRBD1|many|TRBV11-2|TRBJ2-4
TGTGCCAGCAGCTTTTGGTATTCGGGGAGACGGGACAGGAGGAAAAACATTCAGTACTTC
CASSFWYSGRRDRRKNIQYF
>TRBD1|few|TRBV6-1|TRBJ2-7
TGTGCCAGCAGTGGGACAGGGAAGGGGGGCCTCTACGAGCAGTACTTC
CASSGTGKGGLYEQYF
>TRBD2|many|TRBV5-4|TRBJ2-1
TGTGCCAGCAGCCGAGCGGGAGGCCGCTCCTACAATGAGCAGTTCTTC
CASSRAGGRSYNEQFF